This TCR beta chain was documented in a study of T cell repertoires in cytomegalovirus infection. As for the study in general: Peptides in the study included HLA-C-restricted and HLA-B-restricted CMV epitopes. Whole-study results and caveats: Pooled public TCR beta family frequency picked out CMV carriers with the relevant HLA.

The CDR3 runs 14 residues. Per germline, CDR1 SGHTA and CDR2 FQGNSA. The V and J ends lost 4 bases and 4 bases respectively, with 13 bases between them. To note about this clonotype: Its antigen is unknown.

TCRdb re-called the reads with MiXCR, one entry per CDR3 protein. The repertoire holds around 360,000 distinct CDR3 sequences, roughly a third seen once, with 13% in the top ten. The receptor was derived from a human donor in good health (CMV status not recorded). Some clones in this sample may be carry-over from other donors' samples. The material sequenced was cultured PBMCs, taken from culture after CMV antigen stimulation. This rearrangement joins TRBV7-2 to TRBJ2-5; unclear D gene. The CDR3 sequence: CASSSLSFGETQYF. The CDR3 DNA reads TGTGCCAGCAGCTCCCTCAGTTTCGGAGAGACCCAGTACTTC.